The text below deals with one TCR beta chain. As yet, its antigen is unknown. Only in-frame clones appear in the TCRdb table, and some are missing; sequencing was by immunoSEQ multiplex PCR. The data show around 80,000 clones, around 80% seen once. As for time point: blood 2 weeks post-SBRT. Treatment: 15 Gy SBRT to primary tumor, nephrectomy 4 weeks later. This specimen belongs to a study of radiation and T cells in renal cell carcinoma. Study-wide background: Nephrectomy followed 15 Gy stereotactic body radiation by 4 weeks. Study observations and caveats: In blood, top tumor clones expanded by 2 weeks, shrinking by 4. Pretreatment tumor biopsies were lacking, so baseline clonotypes are unknown.

CDR1 is MGHRA, CDR2 YSYEKL, per germline. Deletions cut 4 bases from V and 2 bases from J, with 5 bases between. The CDR3 is 12 amino acids. The sequence was collected from a man in his 60s with renal cell carcinoma. The V call is TRBV4-1, the J call TRBJ1-1; no clear D. The sequencing here drew on blood, taken from a patient whose treatment included radiotherapy and nephrectomy. The CDR3 reads CASSLSNTEAFF. The CDR3 region has the DNA TGCGCCAGCAGCCTAAGTAACACTGAAGCTTTCTTT.